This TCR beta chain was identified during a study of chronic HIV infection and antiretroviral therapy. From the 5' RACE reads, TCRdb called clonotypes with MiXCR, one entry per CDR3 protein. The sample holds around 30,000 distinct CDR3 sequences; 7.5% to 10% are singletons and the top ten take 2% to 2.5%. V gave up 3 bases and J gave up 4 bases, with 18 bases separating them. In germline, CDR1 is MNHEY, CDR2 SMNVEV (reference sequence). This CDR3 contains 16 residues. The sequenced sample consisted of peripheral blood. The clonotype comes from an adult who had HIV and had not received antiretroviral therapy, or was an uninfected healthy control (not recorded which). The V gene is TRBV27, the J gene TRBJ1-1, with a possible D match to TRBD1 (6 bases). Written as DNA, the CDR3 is TGTGCCAGCAGTTTCGGGACATTGGGAACGGGCACTGAAGCTTTCTTT. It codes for CASSFGTLGTGTEAFF.